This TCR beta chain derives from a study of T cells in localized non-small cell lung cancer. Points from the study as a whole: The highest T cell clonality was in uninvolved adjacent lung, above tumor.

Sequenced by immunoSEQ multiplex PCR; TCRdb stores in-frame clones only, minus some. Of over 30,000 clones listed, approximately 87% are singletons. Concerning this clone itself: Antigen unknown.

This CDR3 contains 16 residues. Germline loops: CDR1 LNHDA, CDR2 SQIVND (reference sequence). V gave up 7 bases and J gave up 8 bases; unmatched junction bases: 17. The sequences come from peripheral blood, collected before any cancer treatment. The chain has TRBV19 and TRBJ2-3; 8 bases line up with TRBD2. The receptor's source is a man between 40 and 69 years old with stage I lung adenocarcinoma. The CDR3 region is CASTPVSGGGSRTQYF. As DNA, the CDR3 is TGTGCCAGTACCCCGGTCTCCGGCGGGGGGTCGCGTACGCAGTATTTT.